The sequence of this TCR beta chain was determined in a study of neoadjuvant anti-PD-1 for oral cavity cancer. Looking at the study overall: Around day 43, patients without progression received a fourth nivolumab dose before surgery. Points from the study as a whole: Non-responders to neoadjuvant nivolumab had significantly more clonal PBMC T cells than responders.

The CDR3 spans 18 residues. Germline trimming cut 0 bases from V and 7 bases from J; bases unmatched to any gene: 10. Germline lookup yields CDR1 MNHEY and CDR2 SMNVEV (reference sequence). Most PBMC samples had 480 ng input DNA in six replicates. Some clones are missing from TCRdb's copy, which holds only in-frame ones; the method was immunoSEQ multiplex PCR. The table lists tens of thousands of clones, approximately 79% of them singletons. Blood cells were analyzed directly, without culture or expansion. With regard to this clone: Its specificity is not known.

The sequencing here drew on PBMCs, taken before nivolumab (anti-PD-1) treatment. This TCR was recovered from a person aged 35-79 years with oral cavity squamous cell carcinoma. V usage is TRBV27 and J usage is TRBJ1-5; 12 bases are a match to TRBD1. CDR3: CASSLSGTGGAVRQPQHF. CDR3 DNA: TGTGCCAGCAGTTTATCGGGGACAGGGGGCGCGGTCCGGCAGCCCCAGCATTTT.